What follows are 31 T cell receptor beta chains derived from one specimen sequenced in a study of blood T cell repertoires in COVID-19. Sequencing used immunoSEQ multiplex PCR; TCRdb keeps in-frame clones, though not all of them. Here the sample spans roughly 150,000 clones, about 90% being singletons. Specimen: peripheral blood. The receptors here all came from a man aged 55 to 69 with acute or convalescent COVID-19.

DNA for the CDR3: TGTGCCAGCAGTCCCGACAGGACCACCATCTATAATTCACCCCTCCACTTT. This codes for CASSPDRTTIYNSPLHF. The gene calls are TRBV27 and TRBJ1-6, with D tentatively TRBD1 (6 bases). This CDR3 has 17 residues. The V end lost 5 bases, the J end lost 3 bases, and 17 bases lay between the germline ends. Germline V gene data show CDR1 as MNHEY and CDR2 as SMNVEV (reference sequence).

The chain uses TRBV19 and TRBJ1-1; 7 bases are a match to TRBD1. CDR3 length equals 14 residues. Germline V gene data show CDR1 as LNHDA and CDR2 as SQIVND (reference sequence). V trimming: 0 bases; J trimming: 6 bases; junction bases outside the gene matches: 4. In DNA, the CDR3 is TGTGCCAGTAGTATAGAGGGCAGGGGGTCTGAAGCTTTCTTT. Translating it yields CASSIEGRGSEAFF.

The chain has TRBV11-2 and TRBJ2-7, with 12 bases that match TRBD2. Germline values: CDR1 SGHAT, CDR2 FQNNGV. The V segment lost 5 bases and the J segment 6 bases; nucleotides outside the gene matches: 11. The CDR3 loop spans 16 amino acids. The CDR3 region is CASSTTSGGSPLEQYF. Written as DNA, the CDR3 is TGTGCCAGCAGCACCACTAGCGGGGGGTCACCCCTCGAGCAGTACTTC.

CDR3: CASSGSGTGGEKLFF. Here the CDR3 DNA reads TGTGCCAGTAGTGGGTCCGGGACAGGCGGTGAAAAACTGTTTTTT. The V call is TRBV19, the J call TRBJ1-4, with 8 bases identical to TRBD1. This CDR3 spans 15 amino acids. CDR1 is LNHDA and CDR2 is SQIVND in the germline V gene (reference sequence). The V and J ends lost 5 bases and 7 bases, in that order; junction bases with no gene match: 9.

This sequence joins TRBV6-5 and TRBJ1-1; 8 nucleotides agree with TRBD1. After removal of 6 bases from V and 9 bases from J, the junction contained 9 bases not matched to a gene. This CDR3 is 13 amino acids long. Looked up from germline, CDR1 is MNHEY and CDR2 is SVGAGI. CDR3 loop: CASSQDRVWKAFF. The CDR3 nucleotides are TGTGCCAGCAGCCAGGACAGGGTTTGGAAAGCTTTCTTT.

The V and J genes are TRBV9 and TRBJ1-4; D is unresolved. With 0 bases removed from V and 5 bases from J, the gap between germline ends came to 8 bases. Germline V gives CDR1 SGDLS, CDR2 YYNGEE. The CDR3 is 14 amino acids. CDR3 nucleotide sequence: TGTGCCAGCAGCGTAGGGGCCGAGAATGAAAAACTGTTTTTT. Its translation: CASSVGAENEKLFF. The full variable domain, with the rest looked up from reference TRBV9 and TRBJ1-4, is DSGVTQTPKHLITATGQRVTLRCSPRSGDLSVYWYQQSLDQGLQFLIQYYNGEERAKGNILERFSAQQFPDLHSELNLSSLELGDSALYFCASSVGAENEKLFFGSGTQLSVL.

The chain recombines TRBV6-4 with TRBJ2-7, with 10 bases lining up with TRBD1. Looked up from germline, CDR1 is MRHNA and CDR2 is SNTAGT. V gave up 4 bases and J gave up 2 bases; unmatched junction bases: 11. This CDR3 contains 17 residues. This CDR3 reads CASSVGTGDWGPYEQYF. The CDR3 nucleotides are TGTGCCAGCAGTGTCGGGACAGGGGATTGGGGACCCTACGAGCAGTACTTC.

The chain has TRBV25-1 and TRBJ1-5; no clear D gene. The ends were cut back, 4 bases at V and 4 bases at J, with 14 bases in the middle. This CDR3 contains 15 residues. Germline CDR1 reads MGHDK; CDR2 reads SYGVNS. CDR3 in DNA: TGTGCCAGCAGTGTAGGCGGGATGCTAAATCAGCCCCAGCATTTT. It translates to CASSVGGMLNQPQHF.

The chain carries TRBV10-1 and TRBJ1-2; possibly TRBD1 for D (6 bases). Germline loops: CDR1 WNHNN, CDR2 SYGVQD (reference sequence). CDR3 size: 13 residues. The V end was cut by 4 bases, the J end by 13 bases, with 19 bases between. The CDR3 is CASSADRGRGLTF. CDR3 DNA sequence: TGCGCCAGCAGTGCGGACAGAGGCCGAGGTCTCACCTTC.

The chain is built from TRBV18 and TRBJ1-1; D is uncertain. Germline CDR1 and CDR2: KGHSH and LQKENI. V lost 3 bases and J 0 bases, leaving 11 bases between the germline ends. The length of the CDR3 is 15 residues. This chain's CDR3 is CASSPVGSLNTEAFF. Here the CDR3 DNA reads TGTGCCAGCTCACCCGTGGGGAGTTTGAACACTGAAGCTTTCTTT.

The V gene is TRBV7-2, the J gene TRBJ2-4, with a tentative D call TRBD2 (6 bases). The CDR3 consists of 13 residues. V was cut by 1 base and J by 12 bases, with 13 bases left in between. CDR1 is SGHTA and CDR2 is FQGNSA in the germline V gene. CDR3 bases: TGTGCCAGCAGCTTAGTGCCCGCCGGGGGTCAGTACTTC. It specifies CASSLVPAGGQYF.

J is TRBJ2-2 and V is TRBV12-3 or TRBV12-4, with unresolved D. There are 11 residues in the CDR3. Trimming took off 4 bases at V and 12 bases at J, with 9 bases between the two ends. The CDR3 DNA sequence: TGTGCCAGCAGTTCCCCCGAGAAGCTGTTTTTT. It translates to CASSSPEKLFF.

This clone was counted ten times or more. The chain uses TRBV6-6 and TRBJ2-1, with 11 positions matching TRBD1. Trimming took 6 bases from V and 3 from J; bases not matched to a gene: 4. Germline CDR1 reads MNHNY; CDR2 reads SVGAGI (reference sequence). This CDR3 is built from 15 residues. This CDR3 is CASRWGQGDYNEQFF. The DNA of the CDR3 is TGTGCCAGCAGATGGGGACAGGGGGACTACAATGAGCAGTTCTTC.

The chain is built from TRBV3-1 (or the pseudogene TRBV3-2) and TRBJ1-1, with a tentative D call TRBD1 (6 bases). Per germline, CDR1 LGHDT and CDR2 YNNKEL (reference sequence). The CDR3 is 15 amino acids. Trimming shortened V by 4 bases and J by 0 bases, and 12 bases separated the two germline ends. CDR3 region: CASSLKQGLNTEAFF. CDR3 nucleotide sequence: TGTGCCAGCAGCCTGAAACAGGGTCTGAACACTGAAGCTTTCTTT.

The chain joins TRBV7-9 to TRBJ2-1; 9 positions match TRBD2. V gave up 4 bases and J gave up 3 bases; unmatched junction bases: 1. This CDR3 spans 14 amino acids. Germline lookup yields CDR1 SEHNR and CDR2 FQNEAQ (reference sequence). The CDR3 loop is CASSWTSDYNEQFF. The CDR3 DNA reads TGTGCCAGCAGCTGGACTAGCGACTACAATGAGCAGTTCTTC.

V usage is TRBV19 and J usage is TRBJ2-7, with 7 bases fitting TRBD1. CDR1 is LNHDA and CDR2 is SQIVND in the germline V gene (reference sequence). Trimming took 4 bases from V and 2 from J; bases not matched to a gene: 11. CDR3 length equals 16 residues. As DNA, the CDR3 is TGTGCCAGTAGTAACGCGCCAGGGACAGCAACCTACGAGCAGTACTTC. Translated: CASSNAPGTATYEQYF.

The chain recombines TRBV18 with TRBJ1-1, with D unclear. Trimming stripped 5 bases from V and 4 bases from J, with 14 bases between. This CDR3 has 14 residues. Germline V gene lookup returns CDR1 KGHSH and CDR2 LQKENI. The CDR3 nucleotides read TGTGCCAGCTCATCGGCTAGCCGGGGCACTGAAGCTTTCTTT. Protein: CASSSASRGTEAFF. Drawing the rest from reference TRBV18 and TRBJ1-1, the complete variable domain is NAGVMQNPRHLVRRRGQEARLRCSPMKGHSHVYWYRQLPEEGLKFMVYLQKENIIDESGMPKERFSAEFPKEGPSILRIQQVVRGDSAAYFCASSSASRGTEAFFGQGTRLTVV.

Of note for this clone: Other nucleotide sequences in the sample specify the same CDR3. The CDR3 coding sequence is TGTGCCAGCAGTCCAAGGGGCTCTGGAAACACCATATATTTT. Protein: CASSPRGSGNTIYF. The chain carries TRBV9 and TRBJ1-3; D might be TRBD1 (5 bases). Germline CDR1 SGDLS, CDR2 YYNGEE. CDR3 length: 14 residues. With 5 bases removed from V and 0 bases from J, the gap between germline ends came to 9 bases. Complete variable domain (other parts from reference TRBV9 and TRBJ1-3): DSGVTQTPKHLITATGQRVTLRCSPRSGDLSVYWYQQSLDQGLQFLIQYYNGEERAKGNILERFSAQQFPDLHSELNLSSLELGDSALYFCASSPRGSGNTIYFGEGSWLTVV.

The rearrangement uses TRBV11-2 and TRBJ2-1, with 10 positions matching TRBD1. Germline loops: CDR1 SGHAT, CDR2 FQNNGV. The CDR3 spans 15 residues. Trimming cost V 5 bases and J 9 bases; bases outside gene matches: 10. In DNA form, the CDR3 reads TGTGCCAGCAGCAGGGGACAGGGGCGATTCGGTGAGCAGTTCTTC. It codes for CASSRGQGRFGEQFF.

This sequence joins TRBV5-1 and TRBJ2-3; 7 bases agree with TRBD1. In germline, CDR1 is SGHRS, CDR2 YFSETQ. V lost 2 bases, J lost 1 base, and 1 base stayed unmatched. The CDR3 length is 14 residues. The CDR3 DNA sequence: TGCGCCAGCAGCTTTACAGGGGGCACAGATACGCAGTATTTT. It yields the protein CASSFTGGTDTQYF.

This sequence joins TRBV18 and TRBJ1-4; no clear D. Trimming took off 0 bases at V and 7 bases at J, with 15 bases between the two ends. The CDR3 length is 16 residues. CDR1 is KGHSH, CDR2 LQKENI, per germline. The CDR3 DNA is TGTGCCAGCTCACCACCGGTCAAACGCGAATCTGAAAAACTGTTTTTT. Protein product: CASSPPVKRESEKLFF.

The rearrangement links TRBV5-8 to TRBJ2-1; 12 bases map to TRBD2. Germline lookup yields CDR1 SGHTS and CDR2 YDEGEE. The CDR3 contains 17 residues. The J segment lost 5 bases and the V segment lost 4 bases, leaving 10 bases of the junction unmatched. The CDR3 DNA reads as TGTGCCAGCAGCCGATATGCTAGGACTAGCGGGAACAATGAGCAGTTCTTC. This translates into CASSRYARTSGNNEQFF.

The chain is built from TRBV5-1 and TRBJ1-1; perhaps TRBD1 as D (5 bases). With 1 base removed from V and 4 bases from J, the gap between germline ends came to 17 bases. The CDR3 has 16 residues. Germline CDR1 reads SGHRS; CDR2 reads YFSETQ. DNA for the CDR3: TGCGCCAGCAGCTTGATTGGGGCAGGTGGTGGCACTGAAGCTTTCTTT. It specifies CASSLIGAGGGTEAFF.

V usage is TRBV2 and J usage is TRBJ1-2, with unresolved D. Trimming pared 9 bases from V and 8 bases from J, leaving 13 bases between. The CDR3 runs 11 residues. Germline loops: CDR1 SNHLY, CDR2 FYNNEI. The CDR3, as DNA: TGTGCCAGTGGAGCCTATGAGGGCTACACCTTC. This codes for CASGAYEGYTF.

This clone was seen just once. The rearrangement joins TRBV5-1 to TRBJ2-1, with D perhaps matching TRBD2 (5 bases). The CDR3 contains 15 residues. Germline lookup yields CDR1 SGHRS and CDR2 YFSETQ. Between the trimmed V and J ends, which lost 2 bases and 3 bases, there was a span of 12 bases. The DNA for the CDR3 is TGCGCCAGCAGCTTCACCGGGAACGTCTACAATGAGCAGTTCTTC. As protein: CASSFTGNVYNEQFF.

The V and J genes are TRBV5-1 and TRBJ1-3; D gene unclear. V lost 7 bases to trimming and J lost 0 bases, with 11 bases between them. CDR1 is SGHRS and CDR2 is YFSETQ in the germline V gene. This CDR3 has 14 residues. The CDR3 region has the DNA TGCGCCAGCCGCCCGGAGGTCTCTGGAAACACCATATATTTT. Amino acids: CASRPEVSGNTIYF.

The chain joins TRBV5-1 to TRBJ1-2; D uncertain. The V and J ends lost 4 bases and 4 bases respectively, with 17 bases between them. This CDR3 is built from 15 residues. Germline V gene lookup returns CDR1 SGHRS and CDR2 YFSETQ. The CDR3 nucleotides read TGCGCCAGCAGCCTGGGTATCGGGGTTCTCTATGGCTACACCTTC. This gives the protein CASSLGIGVLYGYTF.

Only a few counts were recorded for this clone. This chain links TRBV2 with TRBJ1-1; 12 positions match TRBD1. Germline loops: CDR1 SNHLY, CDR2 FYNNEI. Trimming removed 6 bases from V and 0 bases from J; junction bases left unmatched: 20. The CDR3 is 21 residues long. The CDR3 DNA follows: TGTGCCAGCAGCCGCCGGGGGACAGGGGGCATCGGCGCGAGTATGAACACTGAAGCTTTCTTT. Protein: CASSRRGTGGIGASMNTEAFF.

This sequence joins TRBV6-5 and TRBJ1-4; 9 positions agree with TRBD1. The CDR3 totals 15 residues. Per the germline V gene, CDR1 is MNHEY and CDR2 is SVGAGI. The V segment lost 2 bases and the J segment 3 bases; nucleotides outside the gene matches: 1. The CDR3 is CASSYGDRANEKLFF. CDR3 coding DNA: TGTGCCAGCAGTTACGGGGACAGGGCTAATGAAAAACTGTTTTTT.

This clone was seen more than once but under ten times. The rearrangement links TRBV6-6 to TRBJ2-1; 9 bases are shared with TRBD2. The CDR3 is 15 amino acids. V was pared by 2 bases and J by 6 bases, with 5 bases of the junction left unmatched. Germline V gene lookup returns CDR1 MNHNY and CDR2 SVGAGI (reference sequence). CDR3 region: CASSYPGLASNEQFF. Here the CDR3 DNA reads TGTGCCAGCAGTTACCCGGGACTAGCAAGCAATGAGCAGTTCTTC.

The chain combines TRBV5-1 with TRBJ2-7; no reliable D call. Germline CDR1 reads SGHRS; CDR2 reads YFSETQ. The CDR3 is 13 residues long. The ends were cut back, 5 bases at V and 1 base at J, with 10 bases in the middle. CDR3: CASSSTRSYEQYF. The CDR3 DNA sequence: TGCGCCAGCAGTTCAACACGTTCCTACGAGCAGTACTTC.